This TCR beta chain was recorded in a study of T cells in Graves' hyperthyroidism and ophthalmopathy. Study details: Peripheral blood samples were taken at initial diagnosis, prior to any treatment.

Study-level findings and limits: Ophthalmopathy and stable hyperthyroidism were separated by a 13 V-J model.

It was RNA transcripts that yielded the amplified TCR beta CDR3 regions. An initial round of RT-PCR targeting the TCR CDR3 relied on the HTBI primer set. TCRdb reprocessed the multiplex PCR reads with MiXCR, giving one entry per CDR3 protein. The sample has about 160,000 distinct CDR3 sequences, over 8% seen once. Trimming took 7 bases from V and 4 from J, leaving 6 bases between them. CDR3 length: 11 amino acids. CDR1 and CDR2 from the germline V gene are KGHDR and SFDVKD. This clonotype was counted many times. The target antigen is unknown. Predating any ophthalmopathy symptoms, the blood sample was taken at first hyperthyroidism diagnosis.

The receptor's source is a woman aged 18 to 35 with Graves' hyperthyroidism that later progressed to Graves' ophthalmopathy. Sequencing input: blood. The chain links TRBV24-1 to TRBJ1-2; D ambiguous. The CDR3, as DNA: TGTGCCACCAGGGGATCCTATGGCTACACCTTC. This translates into CATRGSYGYTF.